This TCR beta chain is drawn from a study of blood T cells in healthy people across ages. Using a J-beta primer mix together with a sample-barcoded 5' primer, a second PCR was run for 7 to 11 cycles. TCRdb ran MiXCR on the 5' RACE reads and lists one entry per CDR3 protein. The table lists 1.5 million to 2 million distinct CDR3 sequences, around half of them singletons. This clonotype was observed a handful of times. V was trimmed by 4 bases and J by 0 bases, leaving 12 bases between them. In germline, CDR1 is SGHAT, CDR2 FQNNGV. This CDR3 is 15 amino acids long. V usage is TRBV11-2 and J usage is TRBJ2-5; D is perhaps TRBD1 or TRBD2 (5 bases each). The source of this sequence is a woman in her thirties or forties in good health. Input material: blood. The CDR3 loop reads CASSSHPGHQETQYF. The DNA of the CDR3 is TGTGCCAGCAGCTCCCACCCGGGACACCAAGAGACCCAGTACTTC. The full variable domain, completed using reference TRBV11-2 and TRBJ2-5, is EAGVAQSPRYKIIEKRQSVAFWCNPISGHATLYWYQQILGQGPKLLIQFQNNGVVDDSQLPKDRFSAERLKGVDSTLKIQPAKLEDSAVYLCASSSHPGHQETQYFGPGTRLLVL.